Following are 4 T cell receptor beta chains from one sample sequenced in a study of T cells in Graves' hyperthyroidism and ophthalmopathy. Amplified regions were TCR beta CDR3 sequences from RNA transcripts. When the TCR CDR3 underwent first-round RT-PCR, the HTBI primer set was used. A single record per CDR3 protein comes from TCRdb applying MiXCR to the multiplex PCR reads. The sample lists 550,000 to 600,000 distinct CDR3 sequences, about 14% occurring once. Material: blood. All receptors come from a woman between 18 and 29 years old with Graves' ophthalmopathy.

This clonotype was detected only a few times. The V and J genes are TRBV13 and TRBJ2-7; D perhaps matches TRBD2 (6 bases). CDR1 and CDR2 (germline): PRHDT, FYEKMQ (reference sequence). Deletions cut 2 bases from V and 0 bases from J, with 14 bases between. This CDR3 spans 16 amino acids. CDR3 DNA: TGTGCCAGCAGCTTAAAGGTGCGGACTAACTCCTACGAGCAGTACTTC. This codes for CASSLKVRTNSYEQYF.

This clonotype was picked up many times. The chain has TRBV28 and TRBJ2-7; no definite D call. There are 14 residues in the CDR3. Trimming removed 2 bases at V and 5 bases at J, with 13 bases between. Germline V CDR1 and CDR2: MDHEN, SYDVKM. The CDR3 spells CASSLPPTWNEQYF. The CDR3, as DNA: TGTGCCAGCAGTTTACCCCCTACTTGGAACGAGCAGTACTTC.

In its sample, this clonotype was seen many times. The V call is TRBV9, the J call TRBJ2-7; tentatively, D is TRBD1 (5 bases). Germline CDR1 and CDR2: SGDLS and YYNGEE. V dropped 0 bases and J dropped 9 bases, with 19 bases sitting between them. CDR3 length: 15 residues. The CDR3 loop reads CASSVDRLGLRAQYF. CDR3 DNA: TGTGCCAGCAGCGTAGACAGGCTCGGATTACGAGCGCAGTACTTC.

This clonotype was recorded many times. J is TRBJ2-5 and V is TRBV9; 13 bases are shared with TRBD2. The CDR3 loop spans 15 amino acids. V lost 3 bases to trimming and J lost 5 bases; unmatched junction nucleotides: 4. Looked up from germline, CDR1 is SGDLS and CDR2 is YYNGEE. The CDR3: CASSGGLAGVETQYF. The CDR3 DNA reads TGTGCCAGCAGCGGCGGACTAGCGGGAGTCGAGACCCAGTACTTC.